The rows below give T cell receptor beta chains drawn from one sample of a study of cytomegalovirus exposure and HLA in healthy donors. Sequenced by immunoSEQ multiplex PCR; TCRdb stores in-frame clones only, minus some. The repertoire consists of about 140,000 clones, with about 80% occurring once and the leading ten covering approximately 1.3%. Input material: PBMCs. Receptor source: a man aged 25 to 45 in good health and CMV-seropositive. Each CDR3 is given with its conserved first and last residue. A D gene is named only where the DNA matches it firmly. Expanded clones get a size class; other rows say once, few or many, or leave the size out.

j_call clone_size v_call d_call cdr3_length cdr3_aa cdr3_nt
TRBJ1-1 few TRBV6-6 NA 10 CACGGPEAFF TGTGCCTGCGGGGGCCCTGAAGCTTTCTTT
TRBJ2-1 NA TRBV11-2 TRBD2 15 CASSLGTSGGDEQFF TGTGCCAGCAGCCTTGGGACTAGCGGGGGCGATGAGCAGTTCTTC
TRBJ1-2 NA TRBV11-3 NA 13 CASSSFTGYGYTF TGTGCCAGCAGCTCCTTCACAGGCTATGGCTACACCTTC
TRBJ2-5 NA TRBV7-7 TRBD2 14 CASGLAGGRETQYF TGTGCCAGCGGCCTAGCGGGAGGAAGAGAGACCCAGTACTTC
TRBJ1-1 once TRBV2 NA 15 CASSEEGQLNTEAFF TGTGCCAGCAGTGAAGAGGGGCAACTGAACACTGAAGCTTTCTTT
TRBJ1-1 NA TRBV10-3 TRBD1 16 CAISESRGHGNTEAFF TGTGCCATCAGTGAGTCAAGGGGGCATGGGAACACTGAAGCTTTCTTT
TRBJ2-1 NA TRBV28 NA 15 CASSLPTSRYNEQFF TGTGCCAGCAGTTTACCGACTAGTAGGTACAATGAGCAGTTCTTC
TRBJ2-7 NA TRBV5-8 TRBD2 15 CASSLTRGGPWEQYF TGTGCCAGCAGCTTAACGCGGGGGGGCCCCTGGGAGCAGTACTTC
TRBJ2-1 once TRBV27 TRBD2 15 CASSTTSGFHNEQFF TGTGCCAGCAGTACTACTAGCGGATTTCACAATGAGCAGTTCTTC
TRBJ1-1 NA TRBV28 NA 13 CASSLTGGTEAFF TGTGCCAGCAGTTTAACGGGAGGTACTGAAGCTTTCTTT
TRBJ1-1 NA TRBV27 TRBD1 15 CASSTDRGLITEAFF TGTGCCAGCAGTACCGACAGGGGGCTGATCACTGAAGCTTTCTTT
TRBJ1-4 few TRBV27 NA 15 CASSLGGRNNEKLFF TGTGCCAGCAGTTTAGGGGGCCGGAATAATGAAAAACTGTTTTTT
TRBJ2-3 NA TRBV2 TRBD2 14 CASSGGRGTDTQYF TGTGCCAGCAGTGGGGGGAGGGGTACAGATACGCAGTATTTT
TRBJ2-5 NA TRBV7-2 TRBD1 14 CASSSWTGGETQYF TGTGCCAGCAGCTCTTGGACAGGGGGAGAGACCCAGTACTTC
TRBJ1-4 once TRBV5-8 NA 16 CASSLLLGEGNEKLFF TGTGCCAGCAGCTTGTTACTTGGCGAGGGAAACGAAAAACTGTTTTTT
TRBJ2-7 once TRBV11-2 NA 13 CASSLPSNYEQYF TGTGCCAGCAGCTTACCCAGTAACTACGAGCAGTACTTC
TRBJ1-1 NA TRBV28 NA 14 CASSLSQGRAEAFF TGTGCCAGCAGTTTATCCCAGGGAAGGGCTGAAGCTTTCTTT
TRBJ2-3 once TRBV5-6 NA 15 CASSSWGVRTDTQYF TGTGCCAGCAGCTCTTGGGGGGTCCGCACAGATACGCAGTATTTT
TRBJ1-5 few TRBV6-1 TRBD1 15 CASSEGQGLNQPQHF TGTGCCAGCAGTGAGGGACAGGGCCTGAATCAGCCCCAGCATTTT
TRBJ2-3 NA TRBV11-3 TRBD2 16 CASSPGTSGTTDTQYF TGTGCCAGCAGCCCCGGGACTAGCGGGACCACAGATACGCAGTATTTT
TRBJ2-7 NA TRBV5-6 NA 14 CASSSETVTYEQYF TGTGCCAGCAGCTCTGAGACAGTTACCTACGAGCAGTACTTC
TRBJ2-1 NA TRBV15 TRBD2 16 CATSRPLAGGYDEQFF TGTGCCACCAGCAGACCTTTAGCGGGAGGCTACGATGAGCAGTTCTTC